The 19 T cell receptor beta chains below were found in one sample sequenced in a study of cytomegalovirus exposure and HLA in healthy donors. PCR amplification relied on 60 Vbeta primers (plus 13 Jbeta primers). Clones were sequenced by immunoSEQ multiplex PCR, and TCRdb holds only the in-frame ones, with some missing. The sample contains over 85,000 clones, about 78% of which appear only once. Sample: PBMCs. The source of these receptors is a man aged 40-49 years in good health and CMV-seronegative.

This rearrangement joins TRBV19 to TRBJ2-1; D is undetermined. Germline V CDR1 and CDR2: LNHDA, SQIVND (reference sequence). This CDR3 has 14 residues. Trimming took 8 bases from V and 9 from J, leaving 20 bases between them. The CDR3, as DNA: TGTGCCAGTGGTCCCCAGGCGCCTCCTGGTGAGCAGTTCTTC. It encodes CASGPQAPPGEQFF.

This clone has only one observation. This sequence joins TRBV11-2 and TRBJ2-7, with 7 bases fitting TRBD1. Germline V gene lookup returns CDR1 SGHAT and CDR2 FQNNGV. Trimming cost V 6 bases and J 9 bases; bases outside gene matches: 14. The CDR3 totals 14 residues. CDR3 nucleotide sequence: TGTGCCAGCAGTCCGGACAGGAGAAAGGGTGTGCAGTACTTC. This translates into CASSPDRRKGVQYF.

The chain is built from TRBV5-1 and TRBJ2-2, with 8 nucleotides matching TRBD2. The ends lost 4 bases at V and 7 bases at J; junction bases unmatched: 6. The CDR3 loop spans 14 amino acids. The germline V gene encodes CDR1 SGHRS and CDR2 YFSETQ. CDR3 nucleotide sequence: TGCGCCAGCAGCCTGACTAGCGTTGTCGGGGAGCTGTTTTTT. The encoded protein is CASSLTSVVGELFF.

CDR3: CASSLPKSRGTGGELFF. Here the CDR3 DNA reads TGTGCCAGCAGCTTACCAAAGTCCCGGGGTACGGGCGGGGAGCTGTTTTTT. The chain is built from TRBV11-2 and TRBJ2-2, with D perhaps TRBD2 (5 bases). This CDR3 spans 17 amino acids. Deletions cut 2 bases from V and 7 bases from J, with 20 bases between. CDR1 is SGHAT, CDR2 FQNNGV, per germline.

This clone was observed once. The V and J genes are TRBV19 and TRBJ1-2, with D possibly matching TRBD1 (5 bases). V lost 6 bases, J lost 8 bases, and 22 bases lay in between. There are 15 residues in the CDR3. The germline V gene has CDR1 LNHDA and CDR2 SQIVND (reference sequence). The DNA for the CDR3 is TGTGCCAGTAGCCTTGGGGACGGGAGACGTAGCGGCTACACCTTC. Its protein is CASSLGDGRRSGYTF.

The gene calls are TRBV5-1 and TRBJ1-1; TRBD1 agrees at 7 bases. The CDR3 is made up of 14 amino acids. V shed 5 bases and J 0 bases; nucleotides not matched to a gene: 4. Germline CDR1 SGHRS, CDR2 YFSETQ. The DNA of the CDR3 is TGCGCCAGCAGATCGGGACAGATGAACACTGAAGCTTTCTTT. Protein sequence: CASRSGQMNTEAFF.

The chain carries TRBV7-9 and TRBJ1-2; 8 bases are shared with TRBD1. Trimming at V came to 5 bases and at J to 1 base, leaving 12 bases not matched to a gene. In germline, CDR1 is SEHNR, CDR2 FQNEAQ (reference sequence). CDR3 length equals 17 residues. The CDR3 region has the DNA TGTGCCAGCAGCCTGACAGGGGCGTCCTATTATAACTATGGCTACACCTTC. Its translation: CASSLTGASYYNYGYTF.

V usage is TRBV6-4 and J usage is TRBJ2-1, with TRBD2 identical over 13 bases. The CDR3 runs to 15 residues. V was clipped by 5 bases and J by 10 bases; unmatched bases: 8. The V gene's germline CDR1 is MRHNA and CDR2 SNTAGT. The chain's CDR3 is CASSPGTSGVGEQFF. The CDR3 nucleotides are TGTGCCAGCAGTCCCGGGACTAGCGGGGTGGGAGAGCAGTTCTTC.

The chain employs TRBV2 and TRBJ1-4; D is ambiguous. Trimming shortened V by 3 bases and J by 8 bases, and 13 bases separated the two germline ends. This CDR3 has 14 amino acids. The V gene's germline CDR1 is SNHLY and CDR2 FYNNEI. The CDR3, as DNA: TGTGCCAGCAGTGATATGGAGATTGGGGAAAAACTGTTTTTT. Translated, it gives CASSDMEIGEKLFF.

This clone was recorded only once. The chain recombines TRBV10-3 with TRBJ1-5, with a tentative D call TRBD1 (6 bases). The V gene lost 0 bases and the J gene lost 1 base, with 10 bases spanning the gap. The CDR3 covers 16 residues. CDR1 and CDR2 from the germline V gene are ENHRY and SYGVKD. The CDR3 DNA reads TGTGCCATCAGTGAGTCTTCCAGGGGAAGCAATCAGCCCCAGCATTTT. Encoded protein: CAISESSRGSNQPQHF.

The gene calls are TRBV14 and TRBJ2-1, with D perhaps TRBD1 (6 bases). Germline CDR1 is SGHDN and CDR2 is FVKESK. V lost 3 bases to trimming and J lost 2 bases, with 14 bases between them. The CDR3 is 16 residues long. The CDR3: CASSQGSDRPYNEQFF. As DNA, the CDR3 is TGTGCCAGCAGCCAGGGGTCCGACAGGCCCTACAATGAGCAGTTCTTC.

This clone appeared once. DNA of the CDR3: TGTGCCAGCAGTACAGGGACCAGGGTGGGCAATCAGCCCCAGCATTTT. It specifies CASSTGTRVGNQPQHF. The chain combines TRBV2 with TRBJ1-5, with D perhaps matching TRBD1 (6 bases). V lost 5 bases, J lost 2 bases, and 16 bases lay in between. Per germline, CDR1 SNHLY and CDR2 FYNNEI. This CDR3 has 16 amino acids.

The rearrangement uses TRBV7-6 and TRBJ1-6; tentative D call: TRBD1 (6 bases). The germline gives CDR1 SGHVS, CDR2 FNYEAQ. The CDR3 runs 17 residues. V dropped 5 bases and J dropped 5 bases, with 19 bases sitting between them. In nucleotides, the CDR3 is TGTGCCAGCAGCCCCCCCGACAGGCGATATCATAATTCACCCCTCCACTTT. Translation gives CASSPPDRRYHNSPLHF.

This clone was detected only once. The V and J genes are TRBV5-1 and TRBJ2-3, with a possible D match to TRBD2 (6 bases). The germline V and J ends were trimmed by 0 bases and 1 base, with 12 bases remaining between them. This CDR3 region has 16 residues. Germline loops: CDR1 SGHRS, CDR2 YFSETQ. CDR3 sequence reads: CASSLVGGSGTDTQYF. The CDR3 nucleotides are TGCGCCAGCAGCTTGGTGGGGGGAAGCGGCACAGATACGCAGTATTTT.

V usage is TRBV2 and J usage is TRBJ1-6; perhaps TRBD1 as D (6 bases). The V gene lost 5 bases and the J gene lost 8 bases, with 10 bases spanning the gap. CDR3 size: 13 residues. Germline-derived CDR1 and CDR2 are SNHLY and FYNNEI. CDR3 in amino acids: CASSYRVDSPLHF. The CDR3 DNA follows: TGTGCCAGCAGTTACAGGGTAGATTCACCCCTCCACTTT.

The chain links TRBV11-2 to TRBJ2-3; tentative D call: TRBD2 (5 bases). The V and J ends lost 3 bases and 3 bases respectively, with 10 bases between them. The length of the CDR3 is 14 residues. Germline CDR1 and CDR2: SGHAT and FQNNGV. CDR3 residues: CASSFNRGTDTQYF. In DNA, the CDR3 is TGTGCCAGCAGCTTCAATCGGGGTACAGATACGCAGTATTTT. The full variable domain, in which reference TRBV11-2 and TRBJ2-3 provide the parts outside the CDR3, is EAGVAQSPRYKIIEKRQSVAFWCNPISGHATLYWYQQILGQGPKLLIQFQNNGVVDDSQLPKDRFSAERLKGVDSTLKIQPAKLEDSAVYLCASSFNRGTDTQYFGPGTRLTVL.

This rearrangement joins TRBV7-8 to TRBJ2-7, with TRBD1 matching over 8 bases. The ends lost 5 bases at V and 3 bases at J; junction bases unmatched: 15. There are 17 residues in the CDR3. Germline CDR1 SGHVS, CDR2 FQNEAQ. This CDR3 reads CASSKFALGTGSYEQYF. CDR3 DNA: TGTGCCAGCAGCAAATTCGCCCTCGGGACAGGTAGCTACGAGCAGTACTTC.

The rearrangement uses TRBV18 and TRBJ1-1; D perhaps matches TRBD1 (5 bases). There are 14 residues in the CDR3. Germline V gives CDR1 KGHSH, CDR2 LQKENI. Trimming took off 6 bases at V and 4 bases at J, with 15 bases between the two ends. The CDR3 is CASSLNQGSTEAFF. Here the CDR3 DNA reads TGTGCCAGCTCGCTCAACCAGGGTAGCACTGAAGCTTTCTTT.

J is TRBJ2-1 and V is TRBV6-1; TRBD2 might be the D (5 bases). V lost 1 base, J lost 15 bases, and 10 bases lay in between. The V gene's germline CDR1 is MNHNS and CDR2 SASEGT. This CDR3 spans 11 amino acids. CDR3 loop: CASSEDVRGFF. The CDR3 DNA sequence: TGTGCCAGCAGTGAAGACGTCCGGGGGTTCTTC.